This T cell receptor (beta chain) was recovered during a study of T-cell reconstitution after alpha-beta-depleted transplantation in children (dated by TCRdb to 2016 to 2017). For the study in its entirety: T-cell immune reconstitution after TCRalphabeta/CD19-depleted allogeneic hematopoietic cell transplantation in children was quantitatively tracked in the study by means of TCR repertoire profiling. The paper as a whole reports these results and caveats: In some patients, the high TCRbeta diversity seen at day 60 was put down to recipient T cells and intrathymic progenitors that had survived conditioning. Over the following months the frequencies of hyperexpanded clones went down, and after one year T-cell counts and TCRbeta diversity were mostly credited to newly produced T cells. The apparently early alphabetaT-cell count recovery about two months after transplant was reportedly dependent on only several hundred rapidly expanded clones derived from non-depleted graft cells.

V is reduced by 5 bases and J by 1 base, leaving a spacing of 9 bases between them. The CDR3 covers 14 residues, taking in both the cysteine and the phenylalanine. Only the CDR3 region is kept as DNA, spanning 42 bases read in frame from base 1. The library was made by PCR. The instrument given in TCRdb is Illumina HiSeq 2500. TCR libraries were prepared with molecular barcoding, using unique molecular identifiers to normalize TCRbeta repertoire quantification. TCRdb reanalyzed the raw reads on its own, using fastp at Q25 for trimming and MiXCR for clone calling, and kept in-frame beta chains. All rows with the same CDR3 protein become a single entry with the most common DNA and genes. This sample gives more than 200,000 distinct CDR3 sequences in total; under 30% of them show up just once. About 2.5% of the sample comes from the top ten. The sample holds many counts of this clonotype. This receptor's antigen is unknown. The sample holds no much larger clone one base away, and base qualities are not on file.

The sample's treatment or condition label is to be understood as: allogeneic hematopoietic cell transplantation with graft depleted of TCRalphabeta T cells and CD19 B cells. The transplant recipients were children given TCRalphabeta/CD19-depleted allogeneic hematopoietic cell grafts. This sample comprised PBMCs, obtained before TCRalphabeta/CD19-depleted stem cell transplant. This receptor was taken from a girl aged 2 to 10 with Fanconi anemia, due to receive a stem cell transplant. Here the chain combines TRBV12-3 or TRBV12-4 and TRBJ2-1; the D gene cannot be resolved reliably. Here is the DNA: TGTGCCAGCAGTCCCCTGGGGTCCTACAATGAGCAGTTCTTC. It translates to CASSPLGSYNEQFF.